One and the same sample provided the 16 T cell receptor beta chains below, sequenced in a study of metastatic and nonmetastatic thyroid tumors. MiXCR re-clonotyped the PCR reads for TCRdb. The data show tens of thousands of clones, about 12% seen once. Treatment of any kind had been given to no patient before thyroid surgery. Specimen: blood. These receptors were taken from a male donor with papillary thyroid cancer or a benign thyroid nodule (not recorded which). Some clones in this sample may be carry-over from other donors' samples.

This clone is medium-sized within its sample. The chain links TRBV6-1 to TRBJ2-1; either TRBD1 or TRBD2 may supply D (5 bases each). CDR1 and CDR2 (germline): MNHNS, SASEGT. CDR3 length: 11 residues. V was trimmed by 6 bases and J by 9 bases, leaving 9 bases between them. The CDR3 loop reads CASSKGTEQFF. The DNA of the CDR3 is TGTGCCAGCAGCAAGGGGACTGAGCAGTTCTTC.

Ten or more counts support this clone. The chain joins TRBV20-1 to TRBJ2-7; D unresolved. The CDR3 contains 12 residues. CDR1 is DFQATT and CDR2 is SNEGSKA in the germline V gene (reference sequence). V shed 4 bases and J shed 2 bases, with 9 bases lying between them. CDR3 sequence reads: CSATPGPYEQYF. CDR3 nucleotide sequence: TGCAGTGCTACTCCCGGGCCCTACGAGCAGTACTTC.

This clone was detected only a few times. This chain uses TRBV6-4 with TRBJ2-1; 12 positions agree with TRBD2. The junction had 1 base not matched to a gene; V was cut back by 0 bases and J by 4 bases. Germline V gene lookup returns CDR1 MRHNA and CDR2 SNTAGT. The CDR3 has 16 amino acids. CDR3 DNA: TGTGCCAGCAGTGACTCGACTAGCGGGAGTTACAATGAGCAGTTCTTC. It translates to CASSDSTSGSYNEQFF.

Many counts were recorded for this clone. The chain links TRBV30 to TRBJ2-7; TRBD2 matches 12 bases. The CDR3 loop spans 14 amino acids. Germline trimming cut 0 bases from V and 6 bases from J; bases unmatched to any gene: 3. Germline CDR1 reads GTSNPN; CDR2 reads SVGIG (reference sequence). CDR3 bases: TGTGCCTGGAGTGTACTAGCGGGAGGTAGCGAGCAGTACTTC. Protein: CAWSVLAGGSEQYF. Complete variable domain (other parts from reference TRBV30 and TRBJ2-7): SQTIHQWPATLVQPVGSPLSLECTVEGTSNPNLYWYRQAAGRGLQLLFYSVGIGQISSEVPQNLSASRPQDRQFILSSKKLLLSDSGFYLCAWSVLAGGSEQYFGPGTRLTVT.

This clone was counted between two and nine times. The chain links TRBV29-1 to TRBJ1-2; TRBD1 agrees at 8 bases. Germline CDR1 and CDR2: SQVTM and ANQGSEA. The CDR3 contains 13 residues. Trimming took 6 bases from V and 7 from J; bases not matched to a gene: 10. DNA of the CDR3: TGCAGCGTGTTGGTTCAGGGGGCAGTTGGCTACACCTTC. Protein: CSVLVQGAVGYTF.

This clone showed up many times. The J gene is TRBJ2-1, the V gene TRBV12-3 or TRBV12-4, with unresolved D. Trimming removed 6 bases at V and 6 bases at J, with 12 bases between. The CDR3 length is 13 residues. CDR3 sequence: CASSRALSNEQFF. The DNA of the CDR3 is TGTGCCAGCAGCCGGGCCCTTTCCAATGAGCAGTTCTTC.

Concerning this clone itself: A junction boundary mismatches the germline segment, possibly from a read error. V is TRBV7-7 and J is TRBJ2-3; weak D call: TRBD2 (6 bases). There are 13 residues in the CDR3. Germline V lookup: CDR1 SSHAT, CDR2 FNYEAQ (reference sequence). The CDR3 DNA reads as TGTGCTAGCAGCTCCCGACTAGGGGATACGCAGTATTTT. Translating it yields CASSSRLGDTQYF.

This clone has ten or more counts. A much larger clone differs by one base, so this may be a read error. The chain joins TRBV27 to TRBJ2-1; weak D call: TRBD2 (7 bases). Germline-derived CDR1 and CDR2 are MNHEY and SMNVEV (reference sequence). The CDR3 length is 16 residues. The CDR3 region has the DNA TGTGCCAACAGTCCGTTGGGAGGGGGTTCCTACAATGAGCAGTTCTTC. Protein product: CANSPLGGGSYNEQFF.

This clone has a count of ten or more. The rearrangement uses TRBV6-2 or TRBV6-3 and TRBJ1-1; D uncertain. Per germline, CDR1 MNHEY and CDR2 SVGEGT. V shed 5 bases and J shed 6 bases, with 16 bases lying between them. The CDR3 totals 14 residues. This CDR3 is CASSVLVRVAEAFF. In nucleotides, the CDR3 is TGTGCCAGCAGTGTTCTAGTGCGGGTGGCTGAAGCTTTCTTT.

This chain links TRBV18 with TRBJ1-2; unclear D gene. The V end was cut by 5 bases, the J end by 3 bases, with 7 bases between. Germline loops: CDR1 KGHSH, CDR2 LQKENI. CDR3 length equals 12 residues. The CDR3 DNA is TGTGCCAGCTCAGCGCTGGACTATGGCTACACCTTC. Translated, it gives CASSALDYGYTF.

A few counts support this clone. The V gene is TRBV6-2 or TRBV6-3, the J gene TRBJ2-7, with D unclear. V lost 6 bases and J lost 2, with 11 bases in between. CDR3 length: 13 amino acids. Germline V CDR1 and CDR2: MNHEY, SVGEGT. The CDR3 DNA sequence: TGTGCCAGCAGATTTCCAATCACCTACGAGCAGTACTTC. It yields the protein CASRFPITYEQYF.

This clone has a count of ten or more. The V and J genes are TRBV5-5 and TRBJ1-2; no clear D. Trimming took 1 base from V and 1 from J, leaving 5 bases between them. This CDR3 is built from 13 residues. Germline CDR1 and CDR2: SGHKS and YYEKEE (reference sequence). The CDR3 spells CASSLQDNYGYTF. The CDR3 bases are TGTGCCAGCAGCTTGCAGGATAACTATGGCTACACCTTC.

As regards this clone: This could be a read error, since a much larger clone is one nucleotide away. The CDR3: CASSLDGEGTNEKLFF. In DNA form, the CDR3 reads TGTGCCAGCAGCCTGGACGGGGAAGGAACTAATGAAAAACTGTTTTTT. The chain uses TRBV7-9 and TRBJ1-4; no firm D call. Germline CDR1 and CDR2: SEHNR and FQNEAQ (reference sequence). Trimming left V 5 bases short and J 1 base short, with 14 bases between. The CDR3 covers 16 residues.

This clone was counted between two and nine times. A much more abundant neighbour one base away suggests this may be a read error. The V call is TRBV29-1, the J call TRBJ1-2; D possibly corresponds to TRBD1 (6 bases). V was clipped by 1 base and J by 0 bases, with 9 bases between them. This CDR3 has 14 amino acids. Germline CDR1 reads SQVTM; CDR2 reads ANQGSEA. The CDR3 spells CSVEGRDTNYGYTF. CDR3 DNA sequence: TGCAGCGTTGAAGGACGGGACACTAACTATGGCTACACCTTC.

This clone is termed medium-sized (0.01 to 0.1%). The V and J genes are TRBV6-5 and TRBJ1-2; a possible D gene is TRBD1 (5 bases). The CDR3 runs to 16 residues. Deletions cut 0 bases from V and 0 bases from J, with 11 bases between. Germline V gene sequence: CDR1 MNHEY, CDR2 SVGAGI. The CDR3 spells CASSYSIGTANYGYTF. The CDR3 DNA reads as TGTGCCAGCAGTTACTCCATTGGGACGGCTAACTATGGCTACACCTTC.

This clone was seen at least ten times. The chain carries TRBV20-1 and TRBJ2-7; 9 nucleotides line up with TRBD1. This CDR3 has 13 residues. Trimming removed 5 bases from V and 0 bases from J; junction bases left unmatched: 2. Germline-derived CDR1 and CDR2 are DFQATT and SNEGSKA (reference sequence). The CDR3 reads CSARDRASYEQYF. The CDR3 bases are TGCAGTGCTCGGGACAGGGCCTCCTACGAGCAGTACTTC.